These 15 T cell receptor beta chains came from one sample sequenced in a study of blood T cell repertoires in COVID-19. Method: immunoSEQ multiplex PCR; TCRdb's copy keeps in-frame clones and lacks some. The data show around 310,000 clones, with roughly 86% seen just once and roughly a tenth held by the top ten. What was sequenced was PBMCs or T cells enriched from blood (not recorded which). The receptors originated from a woman in her 30s who had recovered from COVID-19.

The chain joins TRBV2 to TRBJ1-2, with D hard to call. Trimming took 3 bases from V and 1 from J, leaving 9 bases between them. The germline CDR1 and CDR2 sequences are SNHLY and FYNNEI. The CDR3 extends over 14 amino acids. The CDR3 loop is CASSELQINYGYTF. In DNA form, the CDR3 reads TGTGCCAGCAGTGAGTTACAGATTAACTATGGCTACACCTTC.

This chain links TRBV2 with TRBJ2-7, with unresolved D. There are 15 residues in the CDR3. CDR1 and CDR2 (germline): SNHLY, FYNNEI. V lost 3 bases and J lost 5, with 17 bases in between. CDR3 bases: TGTGCCAGCAGTGAGGCCGGGTGGTTTGAGAACGAGCAGTACTTC. This translates into CASSEAGWFENEQYF. Combining the CDR3 with reference TRBV2 and TRBJ2-7 gives the whole variable domain EPEVTQTPSHQVTQMGQEVILRCVPISNHLYFYWYRQILGQKVEFLVSFYNNEISEKSEIFDDQFSVERPDGSNFTLKIRSTKLEDSAMYFCASSEAGWFENEQYFGPGTRLTVT.

The V call is TRBV27, the J call TRBJ2-3; D may be TRBD1 (6 bases). CDR1 is MNHEY, CDR2 SMNVEV, per germline (reference sequence). CDR3 length: 16 residues. V lost 2 bases, J lost 0 bases, and 12 bases lay in between. CDR3 coding DNA: TGTGCCAGCAGTTTACTTCTGGGGGCAAGCACAGATACGCAGTATTTT. It encodes CASSLLLGASTDTQYF.

This clone was counted once. The V call is TRBV11-2, the J call TRBJ2-5; 8 nucleotides match TRBD1. The CDR3 is 14 residues long. Germline V gene data show CDR1 as SGHAT and CDR2 as FQNNGV. The J segment lost 4 bases and the V segment lost 5 bases, leaving 6 bases of the junction unmatched. The CDR3 reads CASSGQGIGETQYF. The CDR3 nucleotides are TGTGCCAGCAGCGGACAGGGTATAGGAGAGACCCAGTACTTC.

This rearrangement joins TRBV19 to TRBJ1-1, with D uncertain. Trimming took off 3 bases at V and 0 bases at J, with 11 bases between the two ends. CDR1 LNHDA and CDR2 SQIVND come from the germline V gene (reference sequence). The CDR3 extends over 15 amino acids. The CDR3 region is CASSMQRILNTEAFF. CDR3 coding DNA: TGTGCCAGTAGTATGCAGAGGATTTTGAACACTGAAGCTTTCTTT.

CDR3 sequence: CASSLNRDSYEQYF. CDR3 bases: TGTGCCAGCAGCCTAAACCGGGACAGCTACGAGCAGTACTTC. J is TRBJ2-7 and V is TRBV11-3; 7 positions agree with TRBD1. Looked up from germline, CDR1 is SGHNT and CDR2 is YENEEA. V shed 5 bases, J shed 3 bases, and the junction held 7 bases outside the gene matches. This CDR3 is 14 amino acids long.

V and J are TRBV4-1 and TRBJ1-2, with TRBD1 matching over 8 bases. After removal of 8 bases from V and 2 bases from J, the junction contained 10 bases not matched to a gene. CDR3 size: 15 residues. The germline V gene has CDR1 MGHRA and CDR2 YSYEKL. CDR3 coding DNA: TGCGCCAGCCTGGGGACAGGCCCAGGAAACTATGGCTACACCTTC. Translation: CASLGTGPGNYGYTF.

The sample holds one count of this clone. J is TRBJ2-1 and V is TRBV7-2, with 8 bases that match TRBD2. Germline trimming cut 5 bases from V and 7 bases from J; bases unmatched to any gene: 13. This CDR3 is built from 16 residues. Germline V gives CDR1 SGHTA, CDR2 FQGNSA. The CDR3 DNA is TGTGCCAGCAGCCGGGGGGGTTCGGGTGGATTGAATGAGCAGTTCTTC. Its protein is CASSRGGSGGLNEQFF.

This chain uses TRBV27 with TRBJ2-1, with D possibly matching TRBD1 (5 bases). Germline V gene data show CDR1 as MNHEY and CDR2 as SMNVEV (reference sequence). V gave up 5 bases and J gave up 7 bases, with 9 bases separating them. The CDR3 is 12 residues long. The CDR3 is CASSPQGNEQFF. The CDR3 nucleotides are TGTGCCAGCAGTCCCCAGGGAAATGAGCAGTTCTTC.

The chain couples TRBV30 to TRBJ2-2, with 9 bases matching TRBD2. The germline V gene encodes CDR1 GTSNPN and CDR2 SVGIG (reference sequence). CDR3 size: 15 residues. The ends lost 2 bases at V and 4 bases at J; junction bases unmatched: 5. The CDR3 nucleotides are TGTGCCTGGAGTTTGGCGGGAGGGGTCACCGGGGAGCTGTTTTTT. This encodes CAWSLAGGVTGELFF.

The chain recombines TRBV4-1 with TRBJ2-3; 9 positions agree with TRBD1. The CDR3 has 15 amino acids. With V trimmed by 4 bases and J by 2 bases, 4 bases remained unmatched. The germline V gene has CDR1 MGHRA and CDR2 YSYEKL. For the CDR3, the DNA is TGCGCCAGCAGCCCCGGGACAGGGAACACAGATACGCAGTATTTT. Its protein product is CASSPGTGNTDTQYF.

V usage is TRBV19 and J usage is TRBJ2-2, with 10 bases lining up with TRBD2. The V segment lost 3 bases and the J segment 5 bases; nucleotides outside the gene matches: 6. Germline V gene sequence: CDR1 LNHDA, CDR2 SQIVND (reference sequence). This CDR3 spans 16 amino acids. CDR3 bases: TGTGCCAGTAGTATTGGTAGCGGGAGGTTTACCGGGGAGCTGTTTTTT. Translating gives CASSIGSGRFTGELFF.

Here the CDR3 reads CASSRRGAAGRTGELFF. For the CDR3, the DNA is TGTGCCAGCAGCCGAAGAGGAGCAGCGGGAAGGACCGGGGAGCTGTTTTTT. J is TRBJ2-2 and V is TRBV3-1 (or the pseudogene TRBV3-2); TRBD2 matches 7 bases. V lost 4 bases to trimming and J lost 5 bases; unmatched junction nucleotides: 13. Germline values: CDR1 LGHDT, CDR2 YNNKEL (reference sequence). This CDR3 is built from 17 residues.

The genes are TRBV27 and TRBJ2-7; D possibly corresponds to TRBD2 (7 bases). The CDR3 loop spans 15 amino acids. CDR1 is MNHEY and CDR2 is SMNVEV in the germline V gene (reference sequence). The germline V and J ends were trimmed by 5 bases and 8 bases, with 22 bases remaining between them. For the CDR3, the DNA is TGTGCCAGCAGTCTAAACCGGGGGGCCGTGGGGAAGCAGTACTTC. Protein: CASSLNRGAVGKQYF.

The rearrangement links TRBV7-2 to TRBJ2-7; 9 nucleotides line up with TRBD2. The CDR3 totals 16 residues. With 4 bases clipped from V and 6 bases from J, the junction kept 13 bases outside the gene matches. The germline gives CDR1 SGHTA, CDR2 FQGNSA. DNA for the CDR3: TGTGCCAGCAGCTCTACCATAGCGGGAGTGTGGCGCGAGCAGTACTTC. Translated: CASSSTIAGVWREQYF.